This T cell receptor (beta chain) was documented in a study of blood T cell repertoires in COVID-19. Study at large: The United States, Italy and Spain provided the acute and convalescent COVID-19 samples. The cDNA or gDNA used as material had been derived from T cells, B-cell-depleted T cells, or PBMCs.

CDR3 length equals 15 residues. V shed 2 bases and J shed 4 bases, with 12 bases lying between them. Germline V gene sequence: CDR1 ENHRY, CDR2 SYGVKD. Original analysis: How many nucleated cells were present was estimated from reference gene primer amplification. Repertoires were generated with immunoSEQ multiplex PCR, while TCRdb's copy carries only in-frame clones and drops some. Clonal size and the V and J genes are those of that table, whereas D and trimming came from the DNA. The data contain some 270,000 clones, around nine tenths of them singletons. Sequenced sample: peripheral blood. V gene TRBV10-3 combines with J gene TRBJ1-5; D is possibly TRBD1 (5 bases). The receptor's source is a woman in her sixties or seventies who had recovered from COVID-19. For the CDR3, the DNA is TGTGCCATCAGTGAGATCGGTGGGGGGAATCAGCCCCAGCATTTT. As protein: CAISEIGGGNQPQHF.